These T cell receptor beta chains were read from a single sample in a study of T cell responses to AZD1222 COVID-19 vaccine. Some clones are missing from TCRdb's copy, which holds only in-frame ones; the method was immunoSEQ multiplex PCR. Here the sample spans 73,000 or so clones, about three quarters being singletons. Sequences were derived from peripheral blood, sampled 28 days after the second AZD1222 dose. The receptor set was obtained from an adult who received the AZD1222 COVID-19 vaccine. Both conserved end residues are part of each CDR3. The D gene is left open where the match is weak. Clone size is not always given. Where it is, it says once, few, many or a class for expanded clones.

.,TRBV6-5,TRBJ2-7,TRBD2,15,TGTGCCAGCAGTTCACTAGCGGGAATGCACTACGAGCAGTACTTC,CASSSLAGMHYEQYF
medium-sized,TRBV19,TRBJ2-5,.,14,TGTGCCAGTAGTATGGGCTCATGGCAAGAGACCCAGTACTTC,CASSMGSWQETQYF
.,TRBV29-1,TRBJ2-2,.,15,TGCAGCGTTCTTGAAACAGGGAGTTTGGCCGGGGAGCTGTTTTTT,CSVLETGSLAGELFF
.,TRBV28,TRBJ2-7,.,15,TGTGCCAGCAGTTTGCCCGGGGGTACCCTCTACGAGCAGTACTTC,CASSLPGGTLYEQYF
.,TRBV12-3/TRBV12-4,TRBJ1-1,.,11,TGTGCCAGCAGTAGACAGACTGAAGCTTTCTTT,CASSRQTEAFF
.,TRBV6-5,TRBJ1-1,.,16,TGTGCCAGCAGTTACACGAGGAAACAGGTGACGAATGAAGCTTTCTTT,CASSYTRKQVTNEAFF
.,TRBV9,TRBJ1-3,.,15,TGTGCCAGCAGCGTAGAATCTGGGATGGGAAACACCATATATTTT,CASSVESGMGNTIYF
.,TRBV7-2,TRBJ2-2,.,14,TGTGCCAGCAGCTTAGGGGGCAGCACCGGGGAGCTGTTTTTT,CASSLGGSTGELFF
.,TRBV28,TRBJ2-7,.,13,TGTGCCAGCAGAAGCCAAAGGATCGGCGAGCAGTACTTC,CASRSQRIGEQYF
.,TRBV29-1,TRBJ2-3,TRBD1,15,TGCAGCGTTGAAGGAACAGGGGGAAAGACAGATACGCAGTATTTT,CSVEGTGGKTDTQYF
once,TRBV10-1,TRBJ1-3,TRBD1,15,TGCGCCAGCAGTGAGTCGGGGACAGCTGGAAACACCATATATTTT,CASSESGTAGNTIYF
.,TRBV5-1,TRBJ2-7,.,12,TGCGCCAGCAGCTTGGGTCCCTCCGAGCAGTACTTC,CASSLGPSEQYF
.,TRBV9,TRBJ2-3,.,15,TGTGCCAGCAGCCCCTCCGGCCTAGGTGGGAATACGCAGTATTTT,CASSPSGLGGNTQYF
.,TRBV19,TRBJ1-2,.,14,TGTGCCAGTAGTATATCTGGATTTAACTATGGCTACACCTTC,CASSISGFNYGYTF